Following are 20 T cell receptor beta chains from one sample sequenced in a study of T cells in Graves' hyperthyroidism and ophthalmopathy. It was RNA transcripts that yielded the amplified TCR beta CDR3 regions. With the HTBI primer set, the TCR CDR3 went through a first round of RT-PCR. TCRdb reanalysed the multiplex PCR reads using MiXCR and keeps one entry per CDR3 protein. The sample holds around 300,000 distinct CDR3 sequences; less than 30% are singletons and the top ten take roughly 24%. The sample comprised blood. These TCRs come from a man aged 40-50 years with Graves' hyperthyroidism that later progressed to Graves' ophthalmopathy.

The table lists this clonotype with a few counts. The chain is built from TRBV28 and TRBJ1-5, with a tentative D call TRBD1 (6 bases). Between the trimmed V and J ends, which lost 6 bases and 7 bases, there was a span of 16 bases. The germline V gene encodes CDR1 MDHEN and CDR2 SYDVKM. The CDR3 runs to 14 residues. CDR3: CASRLGGQFQPQHF. The CDR3 bases are TGTGCCAGCAGATTGGGGGGGCAATTCCAGCCCCAGCATTTT.

This clonotype was seen ten or more times. V gene TRBV20-1 combines with J gene TRBJ2-7; 7 bases fit TRBD2. Trimming took 3 bases from V and 0 from J; bases not matched to a gene: 2. Germline V gene data show CDR1 as DFQATT and CDR2 as SNEGSKA (reference sequence). The CDR3 sequence is 13 residues long. The CDR3: CSASGGISYEQYF. The CDR3 nucleotides are TGCAGTGCTAGCGGGGGGATCTCCTACGAGCAGTACTTC.

On this clonotype: Mismatch with germline at one junction end may stem from a read error. CDR3 in amino acids: CASSNSRETQYF. CDR3 sequence (DNA): TGTGCCAGCAGTAATTCAAGAGAGACCCAGTACTTC. V and J are TRBV6-9 and TRBJ2-5; D remains ambiguous. This CDR3 comprises 12 residues. Germline values: CDR1 MNHGY, CDR2 SVAAGI.

J is TRBJ1-1 and V is TRBV6-1, with 11 positions matching TRBD1. CDR3 length equals 12 residues. The V and J ends lost 5 bases and 10 bases, in that order; junction bases with no gene match: 3. From germline, CDR1 is MNHNS and CDR2 SASEGT. The CDR3 sequence is CASSTGTGGAFF. CDR3 nucleotides: TGTGCCAGCAGTACCGGGACAGGGGGAGCTTTCTTT.

The chain recombines TRBV6-1 with TRBJ1-5, with 8 bases identical to TRBD1. In germline, CDR1 is MNHNS, CDR2 SASEGT. Trimming removed 6 bases from V and 6 bases from J; junction bases left unmatched: 7. The CDR3 runs 14 residues. In nucleotides, the CDR3 is TGTGCCAGCAGGACAGGACAGGGCGGTCAGCCCCAGCATTTT. It is translated as CASRTGQGGQPQHF.

This clonotype was counted many times. This rearrangement joins TRBV6-5 to TRBJ2-7, with D perhaps matching TRBD1 (6 bases). CDR3 size: 14 residues. V lost 0 bases to trimming and J lost 0 bases, with 6 bases between them. Germline lookup yields CDR1 MNHEY and CDR2 SVGAGI. The CDR3 DNA reads TGTGCCAGCAGTTACTCGGACAGCTCCTACGAGCAGTACTTC. This sequence encodes CASSYSDSSYEQYF.

The table lists this clonotype with a count of one. The chain couples TRBV6-2 or TRBV6-3 to TRBJ1-2; 7 bases align to TRBD1. CDR3 length: 13 amino acids. V was pared by 7 bases and J by 8 bases, with 10 bases of the junction left unmatched. CDR1 and CDR2 (germline): MNHEY, SVGEGT. In nucleotides, the CDR3 is TGTGCCAGCATCCAGACAGGGTCATACGGCTACACCTTC. Its translation: CASIQTGSYGYTF.

This chain joins TRBV20-1 and TRBJ2-7; TRBD1 is a possible D gene (6 bases). The germline gives CDR1 DFQATT, CDR2 SNEGSKA (reference sequence). This CDR3 has 13 residues. The germline V and J ends were trimmed by 1 base and 3 bases, with 10 bases remaining between them. The CDR3: CSARGGQVYEQYF. The CDR3 DNA reads TGCAGTGCTAGAGGGGGACAAGTCTACGAGCAGTACTTC.

This clonotype was seen a handful of times. The gene calls are TRBV6-1 and TRBJ2-2, with TRBD2 as a possible D gene (5 bases). CDR1 and CDR2 from the germline V gene are MNHNS and SASEGT. The V gene lost 7 bases and the J gene lost 4 bases, with 16 bases spanning the gap. The CDR3 has 15 amino acids. The CDR3 here is CASKRLITSTGELFF. The CDR3 nucleotides read TGTGCCAGCAAAAGACTGATTACTAGCACCGGGGAGCTGTTTTTT.

This clonotype has ten or more counts. The rearrangement links TRBV5-1 to TRBJ2-7; 9 bases map to TRBD2. The CDR3 is 14 residues long. Germline trimming cut 4 bases from V and 1 base from J; bases unmatched to any gene: 3. The germline V gene has CDR1 SGHRS and CDR2 YFSETQ. CDR3 loop: CASSASGRSYEQYF. The CDR3 coding sequence is TGCGCCAGCAGCGCCAGCGGGAGGTCCTACGAGCAGTACTTC.

This clonotype was seen ten or more times. V is TRBV20-1 and J is TRBJ2-2, with 8 bases matching TRBD2. V dropped 3 bases and J dropped 6; count of bases not matched to a gene: 9. The germline V gene encodes CDR1 DFQATT and CDR2 SNEGSKA (reference sequence). The CDR3 consists of 15 residues. For the CDR3, the DNA is TGCAGTGCTAGGTTTGCGGGAGGCGATCCCGGGGAGCTGTTTTTT. Its protein product is CSARFAGGDPGELFF.

This clonotype has at least ten counts. The chain couples TRBV19 to TRBJ2-2; the D gene is possibly TRBD2 (6 bases). The germline gives CDR1 LNHDA, CDR2 SQIVND (reference sequence). Trimming took 3 bases from V and 0 from J, leaving 11 bases between them. CDR3 size: 16 residues. Here the CDR3 DNA reads TGTGCCAGTAGTATCTTTGGCGGGACGAACACCGGGGAGCTGTTTTTT. As protein: CASSIFGGTNTGELFF.

This clonotype was detected ten times or more. The chain employs TRBV15 and TRBJ2-7; TRBD2 agrees at 10 bases. After removal of 0 bases from V and 6 bases from J, the junction contained 5 bases not matched to a gene. Germline V lookup: CDR1 LNHNV, CDR2 YYDKDF (reference sequence). This CDR3 has 15 residues. The CDR3 protein is CATSREVAGGCEQYF. The CDR3 nucleotides read TGTGCCACCAGCAGAGAGGTAGCGGGAGGATGCGAGCAGTACTTC. The full variable domain, its missing parts supplied by reference TRBV15 and TRBJ2-7, is DAMVIQNPRYQVTQFGKPVTLSCSQTLNHNVMYWYQQKSSQAPKLLFHYYDKDFNNEADTPDNFQSRRPNTSFCFLDIRSPGLGDTAMYLCATSREVAGGCEQYFGPGTRLTVT.

The rearrangement joins TRBV20-1 to TRBJ1-1; D is ambiguous. CDR3 length: 13 residues. The V end lost 0 bases, the J end lost 4 bases, and 9 bases lay between the germline ends. Germline V lookup: CDR1 DFQATT, CDR2 SNEGSKA (reference sequence). The CDR3 sequence is CSARDQMFTEAFF. As DNA, the CDR3 is TGCAGTGCTAGAGATCAAATGTTCACTGAAGCTTTCTTT.

This clonotype was counted at least ten times. The chain employs TRBV24-1 and TRBJ1-2, with D unclear. The germline CDR1 and CDR2 sequences are KGHDR and SFDVKD. V lost 7 bases and J 4 bases, leaving 24 bases between the germline ends. The CDR3 runs to 17 residues. CDR3 nucleotide sequence: TGTGCCACCAGCCCCTCTCTTCGTGGAGGGCGCGTCTATGGCTACACCTTC. It is translated as CATSPSLRGGRVYGYTF.

This clonotype was detected ten times or more. The chain carries TRBV13 and TRBJ1-1, with a tentative D call TRBD1 (5 bases). CDR3 size: 15 residues. Germline V CDR1 and CDR2: PRHDT, FYEKMQ (reference sequence). V lost 5 bases, J lost 4 bases, and 17 bases lay in between. CDR3 nucleotide sequence: TGTGCCAGCAGCCCGACCCGACAGAGAGTCACTGAAGCTTTCTTT. The encoded protein is CASSPTRQRVTEAFF. Complete variable domain (other parts from reference TRBV13 and TRBJ1-1): AAGVIQSPRHLIKEKRETATLKCYPIPRHDTVYWYQQGPGQDPQFLISFYEKMQSDKGSIPDRFSAQQFSDYHSELNMSSLELGDSALYFCASSPTRQRVTEAFFGQGTRLTVV.

This clonotype was seen at least ten times. The J gene is TRBJ2-7, the V gene TRBV6-5, with TRBD1 identical over 7 bases. The germline V gene has CDR1 MNHEY and CDR2 SVGAGI. The CDR3 has 15 residues. V lost 1 base and J lost 2; bases outside the gene matches: 5. The CDR3: CASSYFQGDTYEQYF. The CDR3 coding sequence is TGTGCCAGCAGTTACTTCCAGGGGGACACCTACGAGCAGTACTTC.

This clonotype was observed at least ten times. The chain combines TRBV5-1 with TRBJ2-5; no firm D call. V was trimmed by 0 bases and J by 8 bases, leaving 5 bases between them. Germline V lookup: CDR1 SGHRS, CDR2 YFSETQ. The length of the CDR3 is 11 residues. CDR3 in DNA: TGCGCCAGCAGCTTGGAGGTCACCCAGTACTTC. This encodes CASSLEVTQYF.

This clonotype was seen many times. The genes are TRBV3-1 and TRBJ2-5, with unresolved D. Germline loops: CDR1 LGHDT, CDR2 YNNKEL (reference sequence). The CDR3 runs 14 residues. The V end lost 0 bases, the J end lost 1 base, and 6 bases lay between the germline ends. CDR3 in amino acids: CASSQEQVQETQYF. In DNA form, the CDR3 reads TGTGCCAGCAGCCAAGAGCAGGTCCAAGAGACCCAGTACTTC.

This clonotype was found many times. This sequence joins TRBV29-1 and TRBJ2-2, with TRBD1 matching 7 bases. Trimming at V came to 5 bases and at J to 0 bases, leaving 9 bases not matched to a gene. The CDR3 runs to 16 residues. The germline V gene has CDR1 SQVTM and CDR2 ANQGSEA. The CDR3 reads CSVSRVQGANTGELFF. The DNA of the CDR3 is TGCAGCGTTTCTAGAGTCCAGGGGGCGAACACCGGGGAGCTGTTTTTT.